A selection of T cell receptor beta chains follows, all from one sample in a study of identical twins. Via MiXCR, TCRdb re-called the 5' RACE reads, giving one row per CDR3 protein. The sample lists about 520,000 distinct CDR3 sequences; less than 25% were seen once. A further study also used this sample, focusing on T cells expressing NK-cell markers.

Material for sequencing was CD4+ T cells sorted from blood. Receptors originate from a woman younger than 35 in good health. Each CDR3 is given with its conserved first and last residue. D genes are given only for firm matches. Clone size is not always given. Where it is, it says once, few, many or a class for expanded clones.

v_gene: TRBV20-1; abundance: -; j_gene: TRBJ1-5; d_gene: TRBD1; CDR3aa: CSVRTGNQPQHF; CDR3nt: TGCAGTGTCAGGACAGGGAACCAGCCCCAGCATTTT
v_gene: TRBV20-1; abundance: few; j_gene: TRBJ2-3; d_gene: TRBD2; CDR3aa: CSATSGRADTQYF; CDR3nt: TGCAGTGCTACTAGCGGGAGGGCGGATACGCAGTATTTT
v_gene: TRBV12-3/TRBV12-4; abundance: -; j_gene: TRBJ2-7; d_gene: -; CDR3aa: CASSPGLLVEWYEQYF; CDR3nt: TGTGCCAGCAGTCCCGGCCTCCTTGTGGAGTGGTACGAGCAGTACTTC
v_gene: TRBV12-3/TRBV12-4; abundance: many; j_gene: TRBJ1-2; d_gene: TRBD1; CDR3aa: CASSFGTGGYGYTF; CDR3nt: TGTGCCAGCAGTTTTGGGACAGGGGGCTATGGCTACACCTTC
v_gene: TRBV4-3; abundance: many; j_gene: TRBJ2-2; d_gene: -; CDR3aa: CASSIEAANTGELFF; CDR3nt: TGCGCCAGCAGTATCGAGGCGGCGAACACCGGGGAGCTGTTTTTT
v_gene: TRBV20-1; abundance: -; j_gene: TRBJ2-3; d_gene: -; CDR3aa: CSATGAVLTDTQYF; CDR3nt: TGCAGTGCGACGGGCGCGGTACTAACAGATACGCAGTATTTT
v_gene: TRBV2; abundance: -; j_gene: TRBJ2-4; d_gene: TRBD2; CDR3aa: CASSEYLAGDSREYF; CDR3nt: TGTGCCAGCAGTGAGTACCTAGCGGGAGACAGTCGAGAGTACTTC
v_gene: TRBV5-1; abundance: -; j_gene: TRBJ2-1; d_gene: -; CDR3aa: CASNWGRSSYNEQFF; CDR3nt: TGCGCCAGCAACTGGGGGAGAAGCTCCTACAATGAGCAGTTCTTC
v_gene: TRBV20-1; abundance: many; j_gene: TRBJ2-7; d_gene: -; CDR3aa: CSARKDGYEQYF; CDR3nt: TGCAGTGCTCGAAAGGACGGCTACGAGCAGTACTTC
v_gene: TRBV10-3; abundance: few; j_gene: TRBJ1-3; d_gene: -; CDR3aa: CAITQGTSGNTIYF; CDR3nt: TGTGCCATCACCCAAGGAACCTCTGGAAACACCATATATTTT
v_gene: TRBV24-1; abundance: -; j_gene: TRBJ2-2; d_gene: -; CDR3aa: CATSDSAGELFF; CDR3nt: TGTGCCACCAGTGATTCTGCCGGGGAGCTGTTTTTT
v_gene: TRBV12-3/TRBV12-4; abundance: many; j_gene: TRBJ1-5; d_gene: -; CDR3aa: CASSLIDEQPQHF; CDR3nt: TGTGCCAGCAGTTTGATAGATGAACAGCCCCAGCATTTT
v_gene: TRBV15; abundance: many; j_gene: TRBJ2-2; d_gene: -; CDR3aa: CATSTNTGELFF; CDR3nt: TGTGCCACCAGCACGAATACCGGGGAGCTGTTTTTT
v_gene: TRBV5-1; abundance: -; j_gene: TRBJ2-1; d_gene: TRBD2; CDR3aa: CASSQSGRGGNEQFF; CDR3nt: TGCGCCAGCAGCCAAAGCGGGAGGGGGGGCAATGAGCAGTTCTTC
v_gene: TRBV15; abundance: -; j_gene: TRBJ1-2; d_gene: -; CDR3aa: CATSRAGFGYTF; CDR3nt: TGTGCCACCAGCAGAGCAGGGTTTGGCTACACCTTC
v_gene: TRBV12-5; abundance: few; j_gene: TRBJ2-1; d_gene: -; CDR3aa: CASGLVQAVSDEQFF; CDR3nt: TGTGCTAGTGGTTTGGTACAGGCTGTAAGTGATGAGCAGTTCTTC
v_gene: TRBV27; abundance: -; j_gene: TRBJ2-1; d_gene: TRBD2; CDR3aa: CASSSSGGARVGQFF; CDR3nt: TGTGCCAGCAGTTCGAGCGGGGGGGCGCGCGTTGGGCAGTTCTTC
v_gene: TRBV20-1; abundance: -; j_gene: TRBJ1-1; d_gene: -; CDR3aa: CSARDRLVNTEAFF; CDR3nt: TGCAGTGCTAGAGATAGGTTGGTGAACACTGAAGCTTTCTTT
v_gene: TRBV5-1; abundance: many; j_gene: TRBJ2-1; d_gene: TRBD2; CDR3aa: CASSLPSGPASEQFF; CDR3nt: TGCGCCAGCAGCTTGCCTAGCGGGCCGGCTAGTGAGCAGTTCTTC
v_gene: TRBV12-3/TRBV12-4; abundance: few; j_gene: TRBJ1-2; d_gene: TRBD1; CDR3aa: CASSSIIGTGGVYGYTF; CDR3nt: TGTGCCAGCAGTTCCATTATTGGTACAGGGGGGGTGTATGGCTACACCTTC
v_gene: TRBV5-6; abundance: -; j_gene: TRBJ2-5; d_gene: TRBD2; CDR3aa: CASSLLAGGVETQYF; CDR3nt: TGTGCCAGCAGTCTACTAGCGGGAGGAGTAGAGACCCAGTACTTC